This T cell receptor beta chain was profiled in a study of read filtering for tumor transcriptome and immune sequencing. For the study at large: The cohort had about 16 men and about 15 women aged roughly 47 to 85, mean about 67 years. DNase treatment preceded whole-transcriptome library preparation.

Bone marrow was sampled from every patient at the time of active disease. Molecular barcoded adaptors covering alpha/delta and beta/gamma chains were used on roughly 400 ng RNA. Each CDR3 protein gets one entry after TCRdb re-called the reads with MiXCR. The sample contains more than 70,000 distinct CDR3 sequences, around a fifth of which appear only once. The V end lost 1 base, the J end lost 0 bases, and 15 bases lay between the germline ends. CDR1 and CDR2 from the germline V gene are MDHEN and SYDVKM. This CDR3 comprises 17 residues. Sequences were obtained from a population of CD138-negative cells sorted from bone marrow. The sequence derives from a donor at least 40 years old with multiple myeloma. V and J are TRBV28 and TRBJ1-1, with D hard to call. CDR3 region: CASSLLRAGGLNTEAFF. The CDR3, as DNA: TGTGCCAGCAGTTTATTAAGGGCTGGAGGCCTGAACACTGAAGCTTTCTTT.